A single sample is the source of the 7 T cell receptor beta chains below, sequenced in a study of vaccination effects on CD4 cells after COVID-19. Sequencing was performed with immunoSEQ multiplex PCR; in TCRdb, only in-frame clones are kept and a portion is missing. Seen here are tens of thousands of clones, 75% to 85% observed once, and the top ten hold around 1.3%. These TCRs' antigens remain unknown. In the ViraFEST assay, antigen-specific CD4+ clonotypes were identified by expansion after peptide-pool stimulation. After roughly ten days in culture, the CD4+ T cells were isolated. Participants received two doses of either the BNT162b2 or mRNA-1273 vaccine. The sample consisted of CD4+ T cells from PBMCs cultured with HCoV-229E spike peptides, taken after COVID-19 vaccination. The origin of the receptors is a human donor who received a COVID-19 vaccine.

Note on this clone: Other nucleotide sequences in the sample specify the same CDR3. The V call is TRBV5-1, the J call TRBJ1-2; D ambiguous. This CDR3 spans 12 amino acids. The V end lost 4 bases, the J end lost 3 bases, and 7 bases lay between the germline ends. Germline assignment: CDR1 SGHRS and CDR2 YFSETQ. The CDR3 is CASSLGDYGYTF. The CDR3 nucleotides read TGCGCCAGCAGCCTGGGAGACTATGGCTACACCTTC.

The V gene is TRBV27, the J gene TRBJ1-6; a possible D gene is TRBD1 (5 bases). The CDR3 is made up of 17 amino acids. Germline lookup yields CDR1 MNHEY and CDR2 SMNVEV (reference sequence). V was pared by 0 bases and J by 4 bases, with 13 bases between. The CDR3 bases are TGTGCCAGCAGTTTATCCCGCCCGGCAGGGTATAATTCACCCCTCCACTTT. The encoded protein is CASSLSRPAGYNSPLHF.

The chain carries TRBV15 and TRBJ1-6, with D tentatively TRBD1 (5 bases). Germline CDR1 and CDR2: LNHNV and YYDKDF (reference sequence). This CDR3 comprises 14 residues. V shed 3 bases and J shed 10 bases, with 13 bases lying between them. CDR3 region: CATSRVGAPSPLHF. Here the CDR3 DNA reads TGTGCCACCAGCAGGGTTGGGGCCCCGTCACCCCTCCACTTT.

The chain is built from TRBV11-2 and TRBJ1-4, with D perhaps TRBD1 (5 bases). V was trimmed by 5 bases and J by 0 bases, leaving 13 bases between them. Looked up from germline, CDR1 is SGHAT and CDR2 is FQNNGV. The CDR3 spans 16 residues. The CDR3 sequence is CASSRNGGTTNEKLFF. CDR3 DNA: TGTGCCAGCAGCCGTAACGGGGGAACAACTAATGAAAAACTGTTTTTT.

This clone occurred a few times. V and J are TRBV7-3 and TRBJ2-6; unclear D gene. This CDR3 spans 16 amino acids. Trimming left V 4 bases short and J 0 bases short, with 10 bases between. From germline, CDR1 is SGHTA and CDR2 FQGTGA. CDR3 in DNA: TGTGCCAGCAGCTCGCCAGACCTCTCTGGGGCCAACGTCCTGACTTTC. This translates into CASSSPDLSGANVLTF.

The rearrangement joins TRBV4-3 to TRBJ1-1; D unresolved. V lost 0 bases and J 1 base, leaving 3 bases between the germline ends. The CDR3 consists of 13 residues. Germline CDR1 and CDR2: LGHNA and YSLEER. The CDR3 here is CASSQDRNTEAFF. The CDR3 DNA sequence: TGCGCCAGCAGCCAAGACCGGAACACTGAAGCTTTCTTT.

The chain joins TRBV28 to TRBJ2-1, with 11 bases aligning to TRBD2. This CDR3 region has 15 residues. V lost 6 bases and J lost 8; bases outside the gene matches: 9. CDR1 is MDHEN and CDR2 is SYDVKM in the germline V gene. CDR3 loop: CASSRSGGGSYEQFF. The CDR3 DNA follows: TGTGCCAGCAGCCGTAGCGGGGGGGGATCATATGAGCAGTTCTTC.